Following are 2 T cell receptor beta chains from one sample sequenced in a study of read filtering for tumor transcriptome and immune sequencing (dated by TCRdb to between 2020 and 2021). The sample was run on an Illumina HiSeq 4000. The Immunoverse kit was used to build TCR libraries from roughly 370 ng RNA, with molecular barcoded adaptors covering alpha/delta and beta/gamma chains. The public reads were reprocessed in TCRdb via fastp at Q25 and MiXCR, keeping in-frame beta chains. Rows with one shared CDR3 protein collapse into an entry with the most common genes and DNA. The sample records tens of thousands of distinct CDR3 sequences, less than 20% of which are singletons. The ten biggest clones cover less than 45% of the sample. Source material: a population of CD138-negative cells sorted from bone marrow. This specimen's cell subset or site label, per the study, means: bone marrow mononuclear cells depleted of CD138+ plasma/myeloma cells by negative magnetic selection. These receptors all stem from a donor at least 40 years old with multiple myeloma.

The rearrangement links TRBV7-2 to TRBJ1-1; TRBD1 matches at 8 bases. The germline gives CDR1 SGHTA, CDR2 FQGNSA. V lost 4 bases and J lost 0; bases outside the gene matches: 4. The CDR3 totals 15 residues. CDR3 in DNA: TGTGCCAGCAGCTCCCCGGGACAGGTGAACACTGAAGCTTTCTTT. Translating it yields CASSSPGQVNTEAFF.

This clonotype was found a few times. A much bigger clone sits one base away, suggesting this may be a read error. The chain joins TRBV6-5 to TRBJ1-1; D remains unclear. The CDR3 loop spans 14 amino acids. CDR1 and CDR2 (germline): MNHEY, SVGAGI. This CDR3 is CTSRFGAGNTEAFF. CDR3 bases: TGTACCAGCAGGTTCGGTGCGGGGAACACTGAAGCTTTCTTT.